These 18 T cell receptor beta chains came from one sample sequenced in a study of PD-1 blockade in classical Hodgkin lymphoma. Brentuximab vedotin exposure varied among the patients, all of whom had relapsed after autologous stem cell transplantation. Method: immunoSEQ multiplex PCR; TCRdb's copy keeps in-frame clones and lacks some. The table has over 10,000 clones, roughly 78% seen once; the top ten hold about 24%. This specimen consisted of peripheral blood mononuclear cells (PBMCs), obtained at baseline. The receptor set was obtained from a human donor with classical Hodgkin lymphoma.

This chain links TRBV5-4 with TRBJ2-5; D gene uncertain. This CDR3 has 12 residues. Germline V gene sequence: CDR1 SGHNT, CDR2 YYREEE (reference sequence). V was shortened by 2 bases and J by 4 bases, with 6 bases between the two germline ends. CDR3 sequence (DNA): TGTGCCAGCAGCTTAGACGGAGAGACCCAGTACTTC. It translates to CASSLDGETQYF. Full variable domain (missing parts from reference TRBV5-4 and TRBJ2-5): ETGVTQSPTHLIKTRGQQVTLRCSSQSGHNTVSWYQQALGQGPQFIFQYYREEENGRGNFPPRFSGLQFPNYSSELNVNALELDDSALYLCASSLDGETQYFGPGTRLLVL.

This clone counts as medium-sized (0.01 to 0.1%). The genes are TRBV2 and TRBJ1-6; 7 nucleotides align to TRBD1. Looked up from germline, CDR1 is SNHLY and CDR2 is FYNNEI. V lost 4 bases, J lost 9 bases, and 6 bases stayed unmatched. The CDR3 runs 14 residues. CDR3 sequence (DNA): TGTGCCAGCAGTGGACAGGGTATCATTTCACCCCTCCACTTT. This translates into CASSGQGIISPLHF.

The chain recombines TRBV18 with TRBJ1-2; D remains ambiguous. The ends were cut back, 2 bases at V and 4 bases at J, with 11 bases in the middle. The CDR3 totals 14 residues. Germline V lookup: CDR1 KGHSH, CDR2 LQKENI. This CDR3 reads CASSPGPAGYGYTF. As DNA, the CDR3 is TGTGCCAGCTCACCAGGGCCTGCGGGCTATGGCTACACCTTC.

This clone was recorded once. J is TRBJ2-5 and V is TRBV5-1; 11 nucleotides match TRBD2. The CDR3 has 16 amino acids. Germline V gene data show CDR1 as SGHRS and CDR2 as YFSETQ. V dropped 3 bases and J dropped 2; count of bases not matched to a gene: 6. The CDR3 region has the DNA TGCGCCAGCAGCTCGATGACTAGCGGGGCACAAGAGACCCAGTACTTC. Its protein is CASSSMTSGAQETQYF. The full variable domain, with the rest looked up from reference TRBV5-1 and TRBJ2-5, is KAGVTQTPRYLIKTRGQQVTLSCSPISGHRSVSWYQQTPGQGLQFLFEYFSETQRNKGNFPGRFSGRQFSNSRSEMNVSTLELGDSALYLCASSSMTSGAQETQYFGPGTRLLVL.

The chain recombines TRBV18 with TRBJ2-1, with 8 bases matching TRBD1. V lost 3 bases to trimming and J lost 9 bases; unmatched junction nucleotides: 13. The CDR3 totals 16 residues. Germline loops: CDR1 KGHSH, CDR2 LQKENI. CDR3 DNA sequence: TGTGCCAGCTCACCGCCTACAGGGGGAGGTAACAGTGAGCAGTTCTTC. Translation: CASSPPTGGGNSEQFF. The full variable domain, completed using reference TRBV18 and TRBJ2-1, is NAGVMQNPRHLVRRRGQEARLRCSPMKGHSHVYWYRQLPEEGLKFMVYLQKENIIDESGMPKERFSAEFPKEGPSILRIQQVVRGDSAAYFCASSPPTGGGNSEQFFGPGTRLTVL.

This clone has only a few counts. The chain links TRBV5-1 to TRBJ1-5; D call uncertain. Germline CDR1 is SGHRS and CDR2 is YFSETQ. V lost 1 base to trimming and J lost 3 bases, with 5 bases between them. This CDR3 is 13 amino acids long. The CDR3 bases are TGCGCCAGCAGCTTGATTCCCAATCAGCCCCAGCATTTT. Its protein is CASSLIPNQPQHF.

The V call is TRBV18, the J call TRBJ1-3; a possible D gene is TRBD1 (6 bases). This CDR3 has 18 amino acids. V was clipped by 6 bases and J by 0 bases, with 21 bases between them. Germline V gene sequence: CDR1 KGHSH, CDR2 LQKENI. CDR3 DNA: TGTGCCAGCTCTTCCACACTAGGGACAAGTAACTCTGGAAACACCATATATTTT. It encodes CASSSTLGTSNSGNTIYF.

The V gene is TRBV4-3, the J gene TRBJ1-2; D gene uncertain. This CDR3 has 16 amino acids. The germline V gene has CDR1 LGHNA and CDR2 YSLEER. Trimming left V 1 base short and J 8 bases short, with 20 bases between. CDR3 region: CASSQVEEAIPRGYTF. CDR3 bases: TGCGCCAGCAGCCAAGTGGAGGAGGCGATCCCTCGGGGCTACACCTTC.

The chain carries TRBV28 and TRBJ1-2; D gene uncertain. V shed 2 bases and J shed 5 bases, with 21 bases lying between them. This CDR3 has 17 residues. From germline, CDR1 is MDHEN and CDR2 SYDVKM. The CDR3 is CASSLQGASARKYGYTF. CDR3 sequence (DNA): TGTGCCAGCAGTTTACAAGGCGCCAGCGCGAGGAAGTATGGCTACACCTTC.

The chain is built from TRBV18 and TRBJ2-1; 8 nucleotides match TRBD2. CDR1 is KGHSH and CDR2 is LQKENI in the germline V gene. The CDR3 contains 15 residues. V lost 2 bases, J lost 4 bases, and 4 bases stayed unmatched. CDR3 residues: CASSPSAGGYNEQFF. The CDR3 DNA is TGTGCCAGCTCACCATCCGCGGGGGGATACAATGAGCAGTTCTTC.

This clone appeared a single time. This chain links TRBV7-2 with TRBJ2-7; 8 bases are shared with TRBD1. The V and J ends lost 5 bases and 3 bases, in that order; junction bases with no gene match: 3. The CDR3 covers 13 residues. The germline V gene has CDR1 SGHTA and CDR2 FQGNSA. CDR3 DNA sequence: TGTGCCAGCAGCAGCACAGGGGGCTACGAGCAGTACTTC. Protein product: CASSSTGGYEQYF.

V is TRBV25-1 and J is TRBJ2-1; D possibly uses TRBD1 or TRBD2 (5 bases each). The CDR3 has 16 residues. V lost 3 bases to trimming and J lost 9 bases, with 21 bases between them. Germline assignment: CDR1 MGHDK and CDR2 SYGVNS. The CDR3 nucleotides are TGTGCCAGCAGTGACTCACTGGGGATCGGGACCATTGAGCAGTTCTTC. Protein product: CASSDSLGIGTIEQFF.

This clone showed up just a few times. The V gene is TRBV30, the J gene TRBJ1-1; D gene uncertain. With 7 bases removed from V and 0 bases from J, the gap between germline ends came to 15 bases. The germline gives CDR1 GTSNPN, CDR2 SVGIG (reference sequence). This CDR3 contains 14 residues. This CDR3 reads CASSLGSLNTEAFF. CDR3 nucleotide sequence: TGTGCCTCAAGTCTAGGCAGCTTGAACACTGAAGCTTTCTTT.

This rearrangement joins TRBV7-9 to TRBJ2-5; D call uncertain. The J call may be incorrect, as the DNA end agrees better with TRBJ2-7. Germline-derived CDR1 and CDR2 are SEHNR and FQNEAQ (reference sequence). CDR3 length: 15 residues. The CDR3 loop reads CASSSPGSPAREQYF. The CDR3 region has the DNA TGTGCCAGCAGCTCCCCCGGGTCTCCCGCCCGCGAGCAGTACTTC.

J is TRBJ1-1 and V is TRBV11-2, with D possibly being TRBD1 (6 bases). The CDR3 has 15 amino acids. Trimming stripped 6 bases from V and 5 bases from J, with 19 bases between. Germline CDR1 is SGHAT and CDR2 is FQNNGV. CDR3 DNA sequence: TGTGCCAGCAGTAAAGGACGGGGGCGGGGGACTGAAGCTTTCTTT. This gives the protein CASSKGRGRGTEAFF.

The chain joins TRBV28 to TRBJ1-2, with 9 bases lining up with TRBD1. The length of the CDR3 is 15 residues. CDR1 and CDR2 from the germline V gene are MDHEN and SYDVKM. The junction had 3 bases not matched to a gene; V was cut back by 1 base and J by 3 bases. The CDR3 protein is CASSLSDRGDYGYTF. CDR3 nucleotide sequence: TGTGCCAGCAGTTTATCGGACAGGGGTGACTATGGCTACACCTTC.

The J gene is TRBJ1-4, the V gene TRBV9; 9 nucleotides agree with TRBD1. CDR3 size: 16 residues. Germline assignment: CDR1 SGDLS and CDR2 YYNGEE. V was pared by 4 bases and J by 0 bases, with 4 bases of the junction left unmatched. Here the CDR3 reads CASSPRTGATNEKLFF. The CDR3 DNA sequence: TGTGCCAGCAGCCCTCGGACAGGGGCAACTAATGAAAAACTGTTTTTT.

The rearrangement links TRBV5-5 to TRBJ2-1, with TRBD1 matching over 9 bases. Looked up from germline, CDR1 is SGHKS and CDR2 is YYEKEE (reference sequence). The junction had 7 bases not matched to a gene; V was cut back by 1 base and J by 5 bases. The CDR3 is made up of 16 amino acids. The CDR3 DNA sequence: TGTGCCAGCAGCTTGCAACGGGACAGGGCCCACAATGAGCAGTTCTTC. Translating it yields CASSLQRDRAHNEQFF.